The 31 T cell receptor beta chains below were found in one sample sequenced in a study of cytomegalovirus exposure and HLA in healthy donors. PCR amplification relied on 60 Vbeta primers (plus 13 Jbeta primers). The table came from immunoSEQ multiplex PCR; TCRdb's copy has only in-frame clones and leaves some out. Among 250,000 to 350,000 clones, 80% were seen once, and the ten largest hold more than 0.3%. Sequencing input: PBMCs. The source is a girl aged 2-10 years in good health and CMV-seronegative.

A word on this clone: Mismatch with germline at one junction end may stem from a read error. The chain couples TRBV4-1 to TRBJ2-7; 9 bases are shared with TRBD1. Per the germline V gene, CDR1 is MGHRA and CDR2 is YSYEKL. The CDR3 extends over 14 amino acids. CDR3: CASGQGTGFYEQYF. In DNA form, the CDR3 reads TGCGCCAGCGGCCAAGGGACAGGGTTCTACGAGCAGTACTTC.

The chain uses TRBV2 and TRBJ1-6; perhaps TRBD1 as D (6 bases). V lost 6 bases and J 0 bases, leaving 12 bases between the germline ends. CDR1 is SNHLY and CDR2 is FYNNEI in the germline V gene. The CDR3 covers 16 residues. CDR3: CASRDRTSSYNSPLHF. The CDR3 coding sequence is TGTGCCAGCAGGGACAGAACTAGCTCCTATAATTCACCCCTCCACTTT.

V is TRBV7-9 and J is TRBJ2-1; possible D gene TRBD2, 7 bases. The CDR3 extends over 15 amino acids. Trimming took 5 bases from V and 6 from J, leaving 17 bases between them. CDR1 SEHNR and CDR2 FQNEAQ come from the germline V gene (reference sequence). The CDR3 sequence: CASSRGAVLVNEQFF. The CDR3 DNA reads as TGTGCCAGCAGCCGGGGGGCCGTTTTGGTCAATGAGCAGTTCTTC.

This clone appeared once. The chain is built from TRBV7-9 and TRBJ1-6; TRBD1 matches at 7 bases. V trimming: 3 bases; J trimming: 6 bases; junction bases outside the gene matches: 5. This CDR3 has 15 residues. Germline loops: CDR1 SEHNR, CDR2 FQNEAQ (reference sequence). CDR3 DNA sequence: TGTGCCAGCAGCTTCCGGGACAGTACTAATTCACCCCTCCACTTT. Translating gives CASSFRDSTNSPLHF. The full variable domain, with the rest looked up from reference TRBV7-9 and TRBJ1-6, is DTGVSQNPRHKITKRGQNVTFRCDPISEHNRLYWYRQTLGQGPEFLTYFQNEAQLEKSRLLSDRFSAERPKGSFSTLEIQRTEQGDSAMYLCASSFRDSTNSPLHFGNGTRLTVT.

The V call is TRBV9, the J call TRBJ1-2, with 10 bases aligning to TRBD1. From germline, CDR1 is SGDLS and CDR2 YYNGEE. J gave up 7 bases and V 0 bases, and 3 bases lay outside the gene matches. The CDR3 is 14 residues long. As DNA, the CDR3 is TGTGCCAGCAGCGTAGGACAGGGGGCCTCTGGCTACACCTTC. This sequence encodes CASSVGQGASGYTF.

This sequence joins TRBV19 and TRBJ1-5, with D possibly being TRBD1 (6 bases). Looked up from germline, CDR1 is LNHDA and CDR2 is SQIVND (reference sequence). The V gene lost 5 bases and the J gene lost 3 bases, with 11 bases spanning the gap. This CDR3 contains 14 residues. Here the CDR3 reads CASSLTGDNQPQHF. The CDR3 coding sequence is TGTGCCAGTAGTCTGACAGGTGACAATCAGCCCCAGCATTTT.

This chain links TRBV10-3 with TRBJ2-2; 8 bases are shared with TRBD1. CDR1 is ENHRY, CDR2 SYGVKD, per germline. There are 15 residues in the CDR3. J gave up 2 bases and V 6 bases, and 5 bases lay outside the gene matches. The CDR3: CAIRRTGSNTGELFF. The CDR3 DNA reads TGTGCCATCAGGCGGACAGGGAGTAACACCGGGGAGCTGTTTTTT.

This CDR3 reads CASSPGTYEQYF. The CDR3 nucleotides read TGTGCCAGCAGCCCCGGGACCTACGAGCAGTACTTC. The chain has TRBV7-2 and TRBJ2-7, with D perhaps TRBD2 (5 bases). From germline, CDR1 is SGHTA and CDR2 FQGNSA. V gave up 5 bases and J gave up 2 bases, with 7 bases separating them. The CDR3 consists of 12 residues.

The chain is built from TRBV7-7 and TRBJ2-1; maybe TRBD1 (7 bases). CDR3 length: 13 residues. Germline CDR1 is SSHAT and CDR2 is FNYEAQ (reference sequence). Trimming cost V 2 bases and J 13 bases, with 15 bases left between them. CDR3 protein: CASSLQGGAPQFF. CDR3 nucleotides: TGTGCCAGCAGCTTACAGGGGGGCGCCCCCCAGTTCTTC.

J is TRBJ2-3 and V is TRBV2; D remains unclear. V was trimmed by 2 bases and J by 1 base, leaving 10 bases between them. The CDR3 has 15 amino acids. Germline loops: CDR1 SNHLY, CDR2 FYNNEI. The CDR3 region is CASSEMERGTDTQYF. Written as DNA, the CDR3 is TGTGCCAGCAGTGAAATGGAGCGAGGCACAGATACGCAGTATTTT.

The CDR3 DNA sequence: TGTGCCAGCAGGGTGGAGCAGGGGGCTTTCTACAATGAGCAGTTCTTC. Translated: CASRVEQGAFYNEQFF. This chain joins TRBV27 and TRBJ2-1; TRBD1 agrees at 8 bases. This CDR3 has 16 residues. V lost 6 bases to trimming and J lost 3 bases; unmatched junction nucleotides: 10. Germline CDR1 reads MNHEY; CDR2 reads SMNVEV (reference sequence).

This chain links TRBV5-1 with TRBJ2-7; possibly TRBD2 for D (5 bases). This CDR3 comprises 13 residues. From germline, CDR1 is SGHRS and CDR2 YFSETQ. V shed 1 base and J shed 6 bases, with 11 bases lying between them. This CDR3 is CASSLRVSGEQYF. As DNA, the CDR3 is TGCGCCAGCAGCTTGAGGGTCAGCGGCGAGCAGTACTTC.

The V gene is TRBV9, the J gene TRBJ2-1; perhaps TRBD2 as D (6 bases). Germline loops: CDR1 SGDLS, CDR2 YYNGEE. The CDR3 extends over 17 amino acids. V lost 2 bases, J lost 1 base, and 16 bases lay in between. Here the CDR3 reads CASSVSGGGGSYNEQFF. As DNA, the CDR3 is TGTGCCAGCAGCGTCTCTGGGGGAGGCGGATCCTACAATGAGCAGTTCTTC. The entire variable domain, with the rest obtained from reference TRBV9 and TRBJ2-1, is as follows: DSGVTQTPKHLITATGQRVTLRCSPRSGDLSVYWYQQSLDQGLQFLIQYYNGEERAKGNILERFSAQQFPDLHSELNLSSLELGDSALYFCASSVSGGGGSYNEQFFGPGTRLTVL.

The table lists this clone with a few counts. The rearrangement links TRBV11-3 to TRBJ1-4, with TRBD1 matching 8 bases. CDR3 size: 15 residues. In germline, CDR1 is SGHNT, CDR2 YENEEA. Trimming took 5 bases from V and 7 from J; bases not matched to a gene: 9. CDR3 bases: TGTGCCAGCAGCCCCCAGACAGGGGACGGTGAAAAACTGTTTTTT. This gives the protein CASSPQTGDGEKLFF.

V usage is TRBV7-2 and J usage is TRBJ1-3; perhaps TRBD1 as D (5 bases). CDR1 and CDR2 (germline): SGHTA, FQGNSA. The CDR3 has 19 amino acids. With 7 bases removed from V and 0 bases from J, the gap between germline ends came to 25 bases. CDR3 sequence reads: CASTQDLNRPGSSGNTIYF. CDR3 sequence (DNA): TGTGCCAGCACCCAAGACCTAAACAGGCCCGGAAGCTCTGGAAACACCATATATTTT.

The chain carries TRBV2 and TRBJ1-4; 8 bases align to TRBD1. CDR1 SNHLY and CDR2 FYNNEI come from the germline V gene. The CDR3 has 14 residues. Unmatched junction bases numbered 5, after V lost 3 bases and J lost 8 bases. The chain's CDR3 is CASSETGDDEKLFF. The CDR3 bases are TGTGCCAGCAGTGAGACAGGGGACGACGAAAAACTGTTTTTT.

The rearrangement joins TRBV6-5 to TRBJ2-5, with D maybe TRBD2 (6 bases). The length of the CDR3 is 16 residues. From germline, CDR1 is MNHEY and CDR2 SVGAGI. V lost 4 bases, J lost 5 bases, and 20 bases lay in between. The CDR3 nucleotides read TGTGCCAGCAGTTCCCCCCTAGCGAAACCCAGGGAGACCCAGTACTTC. Residues: CASSSPLAKPRETQYF.

The rearrangement joins TRBV5-1 to TRBJ2-1; 7 bases are a match to TRBD2. V lost 0 bases and J lost 6; bases outside the gene matches: 6. The CDR3 extends over 15 amino acids. Germline loops: CDR1 SGHRS, CDR2 YFSETQ. CDR3 coding DNA: TGCGCCAGCAGCTTGGGTGGGACGGGGGGCAATGAGCAGTTCTTC. Amino acids: CASSLGGTGGNEQFF.

The J gene is TRBJ2-7, the V gene TRBV5-6; D uncertain. CDR3 size: 12 residues. Trimming took off 2 bases at V and 4 bases at J, with 7 bases between the two ends. The germline V gene has CDR1 SGHDT and CDR2 YYEEEE. The CDR3 loop reads CASSFGGYEQYF. The CDR3 coding sequence is TGTGCCAGCAGCTTTGGCGGTTACGAGCAGTACTTC.

The chain couples TRBV9 to TRBJ2-7; a weak D match, TRBD1 (6 bases). Germline CDR1 SGDLS, CDR2 YYNGEE. V lost 4 bases, J lost 2 bases, and 16 bases lay in between. This CDR3 has 15 amino acids. DNA of the CDR3: TGTGCCAGCAGCCGTAGGGCAGGGGAAGCCTACGAGCAGTACTTC. Its translation: CASSRRAGEAYEQYF.

The V and J genes are TRBV5-8 and TRBJ2-1, with a weak D call TRBD1 (6 bases). Trimming left V 0 bases short and J 8 bases short, with 12 bases between. Per the germline V gene, CDR1 is SGHTS and CDR2 is YDEGEE. The CDR3 length is 14 residues. CDR3: CASSLGGRADEQFF. In DNA, the CDR3 is TGTGCCAGCAGCTTGGGGGGGCGGGCCGATGAGCAGTTCTTC.

This clone was seen just once. The V call is TRBV5-1, the J call TRBJ2-2; D possibly corresponds to TRBD2 (6 bases). Germline CDR1 is SGHRS and CDR2 is YFSETQ. The CDR3 has 14 residues. V gave up 3 bases and J gave up 3 bases, with 9 bases separating them. In nucleotides, the CDR3 is TGCGCCAGCAGCTACGGGAGAGACACCGGGGAGCTGTTTTTT. Residues: CASSYGRDTGELFF.

The chain employs TRBV6-1 and TRBJ2-7, with D possibly being TRBD1 (5 bases). Trimming stripped 4 bases from V and 0 bases from J, with 10 bases between. In germline, CDR1 is MNHNS, CDR2 SASEGT. This CDR3 has 14 residues. The CDR3 DNA is TGTGCCAGCAGTGGAACAGGTAGCTCCTACGAGCAGTACTTC. It translates to CASSGTGSSYEQYF.

V usage is TRBV5-1 and J usage is TRBJ2-3, with D perhaps TRBD2 (8 bases). This CDR3 contains 17 residues. The germline V gene encodes CDR1 SGHRS and CDR2 YFSETQ. Deletions cut 5 bases from V and 2 bases from J, with 21 bases between. The CDR3 reads CASRRKVAGQFTDTQYF. The CDR3 bases are TGCGCCAGCAGGAGGAAGGTAGCGGGACAGTTCACAGATACGCAGTATTTT.

The J gene is TRBJ2-7, the V gene TRBV11-3; TRBD2 matches 8 bases. Germline CDR1 and CDR2: SGHNT and YENEEA. Trimming removed 2 bases from V and 6 bases from J; junction bases left unmatched: 6. The CDR3 runs 14 residues. The CDR3 coding sequence is TGTGCCAGCAGCTTACGGGGGGGGCTCTCCGAGCAGTACTTC. Protein sequence: CASSLRGGLSEQYF.

The chain joins TRBV27 to TRBJ2-7; 8 nucleotides agree with TRBD1. This CDR3 has 15 residues. CDR1 MNHEY and CDR2 SMNVEV come from the germline V gene (reference sequence). V lost 3 bases to trimming and J lost 1 base; unmatched junction nucleotides: 5. In DNA, the CDR3 is TGTGCCAGCAGTTTTTCGGACAGGGTTTCCTACGAGCAGTACTTC. Encoded protein: CASSFSDRVSYEQYF.

This clone was counted between two and nine times. The CDR3 DNA reads TGTGCCAGCAGCGTAGCAGGGGGGCACTCCTACGAGCAGTACTTC. Translated: CASSVAGGHSYEQYF. The gene calls are TRBV9 and TRBJ2-7; D is possibly TRBD1 (7 bases). Between the trimmed V and J ends, which lost 0 bases and 0 bases, there was a span of 10 bases. CDR3 length: 15 residues. Germline assignment: CDR1 SGDLS and CDR2 YYNGEE.

The chain carries TRBV10-3 and TRBJ2-7; 7 bases fit TRBD1. The CDR3 loop spans 14 amino acids. Germline-derived CDR1 and CDR2 are ENHRY and SYGVKD. Trimming took 5 bases from V and 5 from J; bases not matched to a gene: 9. This CDR3 is CAISTAPTGNEQYF. CDR3 DNA: TGTGCCATCAGTACCGCCCCGACAGGGAACGAGCAGTACTTC.

V and J are TRBV28 and TRBJ1-1, with 8 bases fitting TRBD1. The ends lost 5 bases at V and 5 bases at J; junction bases unmatched: 7. CDR1 and CDR2 from the germline V gene are MDHEN and SYDVKM. The length of the CDR3 is 14 residues. CDR3 residues: CASSPGTGGTEAFF. CDR3 nucleotide sequence: TGTGCCAGCAGTCCAGGGACAGGTGGGACTGAAGCTTTCTTT. Drawing the rest from reference TRBV28 and TRBJ1-1, the complete variable domain is DVKVTQSSRYLVKRTGEKVFLECVQDMDHENMFWYRQDPGLGLRLIYFSYDVKMKEKGDIPEGYSVSREKKERFSLILESASTNQTSMYLCASSPGTGGTEAFFGQGTRLTVV.

The chain recombines TRBV9 with TRBJ2-1; 10 nucleotides match TRBD2. Germline-derived CDR1 and CDR2 are SGDLS and YYNGEE. The CDR3 length is 16 residues. The ends lost 4 bases at V and 8 bases at J; junction bases unmatched: 12. The CDR3 here is CASSPRLAGGWDEQFF. The CDR3 nucleotides are TGTGCCAGCAGCCCCCGATTAGCGGGGGGCTGGGATGAGCAGTTCTTC.

The chain uses TRBV7-2 and TRBJ2-7, with 9 positions matching TRBD1. The CDR3 has 16 amino acids. V dropped 3 bases and J dropped 4; count of bases not matched to a gene: 10. Looked up from germline, CDR1 is SGHTA and CDR2 is FQGNSA. The CDR3: CASSFTGTGFRYEQYF. The CDR3 DNA reads as TGTGCCAGCAGCTTTACCGGGACAGGGTTCCGGTACGAGCAGTACTTC. The complete variable domain, with remaining parts taken from reference TRBV7-2 and TRBJ2-7, reads GAGVSQSPSNKVTEKGKDVELRCDPISGHTALYWYRQSLGQGLEFLIYFQGNSAPDKSGLPSDRFSAERTGGSVSTLTIQRTQQEDSAVYLCASSFTGTGFRYEQYFGPGTRLTVT.